This T cell receptor (beta chain) derives from a study of molecular identifiers for immune sequencing clone quantification. This clonotype was observed many times. TCRdb independently ran MiXCR on the PCR reads; one entry per CDR3 protein. This table has about 60,000 distinct CDR3 sequences, 19% appearing once. This TCR was recovered from a human donor in good health. Some libraries in this study had Jurkat cell RNA spiked in. Specimen: naive CD8+ T cells from blood, with Jurkat cell RNA spiked in. The subset is: FACS-sorted CD8+CD4-CCR7+CD45RA+ naive T cells.

The chain's CDR3 is CSVEGGLVEGNEQFF. CDR3 bases: TGCAGCGTTGAAGGGGGCCTAGTTGAGGGCAATGAGCAGTTCTTC. The chain has TRBV29-1 and TRBJ2-1; D is possibly TRBD1 or TRBD2 (5 bases each). The germline V gene encodes CDR1 SQVTM and CDR2 ANQGSEA. Trimming removed 1 base at V and 6 bases at J, with 16 bases between. The CDR3 consists of 15 residues.